This T cell receptor (beta chain) was observed in a study of shared clonotypes between healthy human individuals. Method: immunoSEQ multiplex PCR; TCRdb's copy keeps in-frame clones and lacks some. Of over a million clones detected, 70% to 80% appear once; the ten largest clones hold roughly 0.61%. The germline V and J ends were trimmed by 5 bases and 1 base, with 14 bases remaining between them. Germline-derived CDR1 and CDR2 are SGHTA and FQGNSA. The CDR3 consists of 15 residues. Memory CD4+ cells were the fraction left after CD45RA+ naive selection. Study findings and constraints: What rarefaction showed was incomplete sorted-subset sequencing despite large depth. Naive subsets tended to show greater estimated richness than memory subsets.

This clone has only one observation. As yet, its antigen is unknown. The chain couples TRBV7-2 to TRBJ1-2; D uncertain. The sequenced material came from memory CD4+ T cells from PBMCs. Subset of the sample: CD45RA-negative fraction. The TCR originated in a man younger than 35 in good health. Some clones in this sample may be carry-over from other donors' samples. CDR3: CASSPGRTVNYGYTF. Written as DNA, the CDR3 is TGTGCCAGCAGCCCAGGACGGACTGTTAACTATGGCTACACCTTC.